Listed here are 23 T cell receptor beta chains from one sample, sequenced in a study of T cells after yellow fever vaccination. TCRdb recomputed calls from the 5' RACE reads with MiXCR, one row per CDR3 protein. Of 30,000 to 35,000 distinct CDR3 sequences listed, 6.6% are singletons. The sample in question was PBMCs, either bulk or a sorted T-cell subset (CD4+, CD8+, memory, or dextramer-sorted; not recorded which), obtained on the day of the first yellow fever vaccination. Every receptor here comes from a man in his late teens or twenties who received the YFV17D yellow fever vaccine.

The V gene is TRBV6-6, the J gene TRBJ2-1; 12 nucleotides align to TRBD2. CDR3 length: 13 amino acids. J lost 11 bases, V lost 6 bases, and 5 bases had no gene match. CDR1 is MNHNY, CDR2 SVGAGI, per germline (reference sequence). In nucleotides, the CDR3 is TGTGCCAGCAGGCTAGCGGGGGGGCATAAGCAGTTCTTC. It encodes CASRLAGGHKQFF.

This clonotype was observed at least ten times. This sequence joins TRBV24-1 and TRBJ2-3, with TRBD2 matching 9 bases. V lost 4 bases to trimming and J lost 0 bases; unmatched junction nucleotides: 10. The germline V gene has CDR1 KGHDR and CDR2 SFDVKD. The CDR3 sequence is 18 residues long. CDR3 sequence: CATSDSTGGGGSTDTQYF. The DNA for the CDR3 is TGTGCCACCAGTGACTCAACAGGCGGGGGGGGAAGCACAGATACGCAGTATTTT.

This clonotype was counted many times. The CDR3 loop reads CASPPGGTGGYTF. The CDR3 coding sequence is TGTGCCAGCCCGCCCGGCGGGACGGGTGGCTACACCTTC. This chain connects TRBV21-1 to TRBJ1-2; the table gives TRBD1 as D, unverified against the DNA. TRBV21-1 is described as a pseudogene. CDR3 length: 13 amino acids.

Many counts were recorded for this clonotype. The V gene is TRBV10-3, the J gene TRBJ2-5, with D perhaps matching TRBD2 (6 bases). V was clipped by 5 bases and J by 3 bases, with 16 bases between them. There are 15 residues in the CDR3. CDR1 and CDR2 (germline): ENHRY, SYGVKD. DNA of the CDR3: TGTGCCATCAGTACGGGACTCCGCCGGGAAGAGACCCAGTACTTC. This sequence encodes CAISTGLRREETQYF.

This clonotype occurred many times. The CDR3: CASSLGGGRAEYF. CDR3 bases: TGTGCCAGCAGCTTAGGCGGCGGAAGGGCAGAGTACTTC. This chain connects TRBV7-2 to TRBJ2-7; D uncertain. Trimming took 1 base from V and 11 from J, leaving 15 bases between them. The CDR3 extends over 13 amino acids. Germline assignment: CDR1 SGHTA and CDR2 FQGNSA.

This clonotype appeared many times. V is TRBV12-3 or TRBV12-4 and J is TRBJ2-5; 7 bases align to TRBD2. V shed 7 bases, J shed 4 bases, and the junction held 6 bases outside the gene matches. CDR3 length equals 13 residues. CDR3 coding DNA: TGTGCCAGCACCCCGGGCGGGGGAGAGACCCAGTACTTC. This gives the protein CASTPGGGETQYF.

This clonotype was detected ten times or more. V gene TRBV5-1 combines with J gene TRBJ2-1, with a tentative D call TRBD2 (7 bases). The CDR3 is 14 residues long. V was shortened by 1 base and J by 7 bases, with 12 bases between the two germline ends. The germline CDR1 and CDR2 sequences are SGHRS and YFSETQ. The CDR3 here is CASSLNRGANEQFF. For the CDR3, the DNA is TGCGCCAGCAGCTTGAATCGGGGGGCGAATGAGCAGTTCTTC.

This clonotype was counted many times. This rearrangement joins TRBV4-3 to TRBJ1-5; D is possibly TRBD1 (5 bases). Germline-derived CDR1 and CDR2 are LGHNA and YSLEER. V was cut by 0 bases and J by 3 bases, with 9 bases left in between. CDR3 length equals 15 residues. In DNA form, the CDR3 reads TGCGCCAGCAGCCAAGATGGGACGGTCAATCAGCCCCAGCATTTT. Translated: CASSQDGTVNQPQHF.

This clonotype was found many times. The J gene is TRBJ1-5, the V gene TRBV7-2, with TRBD1 as a possible D gene (6 bases). V gave up 3 bases and J gave up 7 bases, with 10 bases separating them. The germline gives CDR1 SGHTA, CDR2 FQGNSA. The CDR3 loop spans 13 amino acids. The CDR3 nucleotides read TGTGCCAGCAGCTTTGGGGGCGCGCAGCCCCAGCATTTT. Amino acids: CASSFGGAQPQHF.

This clonotype has a count of ten or more. CDR3 in amino acids: CASSEAHGSYEQYF. CDR3 coding DNA: TGTGCCAGCAGTGAAGCGCACGGCTCCTACGAGCAGTACTTC. The rearrangement links TRBV2 to TRBJ2-7; D call uncertain. V was pared by 0 bases and J by 0 bases, with 6 bases between. Germline V gene data show CDR1 as SNHLY and CDR2 as FYNNEI. The CDR3 sequence is 14 residues long.

This clonotype has at least ten counts. The chain employs TRBV5-1 and TRBJ2-3; TRBD1 might be the D (5 bases). The CDR3 loop spans 16 amino acids. The germline V and J ends were trimmed by 4 bases and 1 base, with 16 bases remaining between them. CDR1 is SGHRS and CDR2 is YFSETQ in the germline V gene. The CDR3 spells CASSGSAGMGTDTQYF. CDR3 DNA: TGCGCCAGCAGCGGTTCAGCAGGGATGGGCACAGATACGCAGTATTTT.

This clonotype appeared many times. This chain joins TRBV5-4 and TRBJ2-2; the match to TRBD2 covers 13 bases. The CDR3 length is 19 residues. Germline CDR1 reads SGHNT; CDR2 reads YYREEE (reference sequence). V was pared by 0 bases and J by 4 bases, with 9 bases of the junction left unmatched. CDR3 in amino acids: CASSLARLAGGLRTGELFF. In DNA form, the CDR3 reads TGTGCCAGCAGCTTGGCCAGACTAGCGGGGGGCCTCCGCACCGGGGAGCTGTTTTTT.

This clonotype was detected ten times or more. The CDR3, as DNA: TGTGCCAGCAGTTCTCCCGGCGGGGAGCTGTTTTTT. Protein product: CASSSPGGELFF. The chain employs TRBV12-3 or TRBV12-4 and TRBJ2-2; D unresolved. V shed 4 bases and J shed 7 bases, with 7 bases lying between them. The CDR3 runs to 12 residues.

Ten or more counts support this clonotype. The chain uses TRBV27 and TRBJ1-2, with D unresolved. CDR3 length: 13 amino acids. Germline V gene data show CDR1 as MNHEY and CDR2 as SMNVEV (reference sequence). With 0 bases removed from V and 5 bases from J, the gap between germline ends came to 7 bases. The chain's CDR3 is CASSLSYSYGYTF. CDR3 coding DNA: TGTGCCAGCAGTTTATCGTACTCGTATGGCTACACCTTC.

This clonotype was counted many times. V and J are TRBV11-2 and TRBJ2-3; the D gene could be TRBD1 or TRBD2 (6 bases each). V was trimmed by 0 bases and J by 2 bases, leaving 18 bases between them. The germline gives CDR1 SGHAT, CDR2 FQNNGV. CDR3 length: 18 residues. CDR3 amino acids: CASSLEEGVAEPTDTQYF. The CDR3 coding sequence is TGTGCCAGCAGCTTAGAGGAGGGGGTAGCGGAGCCCACAGATACGCAGTATTTT. Based on the CDR3 plus reference TRBV11-2 and TRBJ2-3, the full variable domain is EAGVAQSPRYKIIEKRQSVAFWCNPISGHATLYWYQQILGQGPKLLIQFQNNGVVDDSQLPKDRFSAERLKGVDSTLKIQPAKLEDSAVYLCASSLEEGVAEPTDTQYFGPGTRLTVL.

This clonotype has at least ten counts. The rearrangement links TRBV24-1 to TRBJ2-5; D remains unclear. The CDR3 is 12 residues long. Germline assignment: CDR1 KGHDR and CDR2 SFDVKD. Trimming took off 1 base at V and 5 bases at J, with 4 bases between the two ends. The CDR3 spells CATSDFSETQYF. The CDR3 DNA is TGTGCCACCAGTGATTTCAGCGAGACCCAGTACTTC.

The chain uses TRBV7-2 and TRBJ1-3; D uncertain. Trimming pared 3 bases from V and 2 bases from J, leaving 8 bases between. From germline, CDR1 is SGHTA and CDR2 FQGNSA. The CDR3 spans 14 residues. The CDR3 reads CASSFRTAGNTIYF. The CDR3 DNA follows: TGTGCCAGCAGCTTCCGCACCGCTGGAAACACCATATATTTT.

This clonotype has at least ten counts. An end of the junction differs from the germline gene, which may be a read error. V gene TRBV7-6 combines with J gene TRBJ2-1, with D possibly matching TRBD2 (7 bases). CDR1 SGHVS and CDR2 FNYEAQ come from the germline V gene. The length of the CDR3 is 14 residues. Written as DNA, the CDR3 is TGTGCCAGCAGCTTAGAGGGGGGGGTTAGCCCGAATATCTTC. This codes for CASSLEGGVSPNIF. Full variable domain (rest looked up from reference TRBV7-6 and TRBJ2-1): GAGVSQSPRYKVTKRGQDVALRCDPISGHVSLYWYRQALGQGPEFLTYFNYEAQQDKSGLPNDRFSAERPEGSISTLTIQRTEQRDSAMYRCASSLEGGVSPNIFGPGTRLTVL.

A few counts support this clonotype. The CDR3 nucleotides are TGTGCCAGCAGCCAAGAGGTTCAGGGCCCGAACTATGGCTACACCTTC. Protein product: CASSQEVQGPNYGYTF. V and J are TRBV4-2 and TRBJ1-2; D perhaps matches TRBD1 (5 bases). The CDR3 contains 16 residues. V lost 0 bases and J 2 bases, leaving 13 bases between the germline ends. Germline V lookup: CDR1 LGHNA, CDR2 YNFKEQ.

The sample holds many counts of this clonotype. The chain carries TRBV5-1 and TRBJ2-2, with 13 bases fitting TRBD2. This CDR3 is built from 16 residues. After removal of 4 bases from V and 5 bases from J, the junction contained 5 bases not matched to a gene. Germline V gives CDR1 SGHRS, CDR2 YFSETQ. CDR3 region: CASSRLAGGSTGELFF. The CDR3 DNA follows: TGCGCCAGCAGCCGACTAGCGGGGGGATCTACCGGGGAGCTGTTTTTT.

The CDR3 loop is CASSLVRGSDEQFF. In nucleotides, the CDR3 is TGTGCCAGCAGCTTAGTCCGGGGGTCGGATGAGCAGTTCTTC. The rearrangement links TRBV11-3 to TRBJ2-1; perhaps TRBD2 as D (6 bases). The CDR3 runs to 14 residues. Trimming took off 1 base at V and 8 bases at J, with 12 bases between the two ends. The germline gives CDR1 SGHNT, CDR2 YENEEA.

The genes are TRBV6-5 and TRBJ1-4, with D uncertain. In germline, CDR1 is MNHEY, CDR2 SVGAGI. The CDR3 covers 13 residues. Trimming took off 1 base at V and 8 bases at J, with 8 bases between the two ends. The CDR3 DNA follows: TGTGCCAGCAGTTACTACGTGGGCGAAAAACTGTTTTTT. It translates to CASSYYVGEKLFF.

This chain uses TRBV25-1 with TRBJ2-7, with 11 positions matching TRBD1. The CDR3 totals 15 residues. With 3 bases clipped from V and 6 bases from J, the junction kept 7 bases outside the gene matches. Germline V gene sequence: CDR1 MGHDK, CDR2 SYGVNS. Here the CDR3 reads CASSDPGQGGREQYF. CDR3 DNA sequence: TGTGCCAGCAGTGACCCGGGACAGGGGGGCCGCGAGCAGTACTTC.